This TCR beta chain appears in the sequencing data of a study of radiation and T cells in renal cell carcinoma. Turning to the study itself: Nephrectomy followed 15 Gy stereotactic body radiation by 4 weeks.

Regarding this clone: Its specificity is not known.

General observations from the study: From baseline, blood top tumor clonotypes peaked at 2 weeks post-radiation.

Time point given: blood 2 weeks post-SBRT. Treatment specified: 15 Gy SBRT to primary tumor, nephrectomy 4 weeks later. Blood was sampled at baseline, 2 weeks and 4 weeks after SBRT. Here immunoSEQ multiplex PCR was the method, and the copy in TCRdb shows in-frame clones only, minus some. This table has roughly 80,000 clones, roughly 85% appearing once. J was trimmed by 0 bases and V by 3 bases; bases with no gene match: 12. Germline assignment: CDR1 LNHDA and CDR2 SQIVND (reference sequence). The CDR3 spans 19 residues. V and J are TRBV19 and TRBJ2-3, with 10 positions matching TRBD2. This material consisted of blood, taken from a patient whose treatment included radiotherapy and nephrectomy. This receptor was taken from a woman in her fifties or sixties with renal cell carcinoma. The CDR3 is CASSIYGTSVGVSTDTQYF. The CDR3 region has the DNA TGTGCCAGTAGTATTTACGGGACTAGCGTCGGGGTAAGCACAGATACGCAGTATTTT.